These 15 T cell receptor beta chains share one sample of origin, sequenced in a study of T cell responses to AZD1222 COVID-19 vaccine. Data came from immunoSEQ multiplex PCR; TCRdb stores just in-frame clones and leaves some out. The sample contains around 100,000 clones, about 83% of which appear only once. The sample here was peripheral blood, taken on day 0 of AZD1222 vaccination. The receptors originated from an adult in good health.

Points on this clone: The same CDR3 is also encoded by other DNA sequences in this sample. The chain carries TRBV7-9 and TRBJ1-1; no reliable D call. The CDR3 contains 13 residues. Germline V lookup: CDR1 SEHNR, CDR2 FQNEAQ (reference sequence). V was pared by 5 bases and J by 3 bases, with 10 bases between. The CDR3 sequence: CASSPIGDTEAFF. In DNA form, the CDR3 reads TGTGCCAGCAGCCCCATCGGGGACACTGAAGCTTTCTTT.

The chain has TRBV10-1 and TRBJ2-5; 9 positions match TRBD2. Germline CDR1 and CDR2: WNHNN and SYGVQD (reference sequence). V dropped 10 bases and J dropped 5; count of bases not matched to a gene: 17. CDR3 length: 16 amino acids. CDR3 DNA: TGCGCCAAAACTAGGCGGGAGGGCCCAGAGCTTGAGACCCAGTACTTC. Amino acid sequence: CAKTRREGPELETQYF.

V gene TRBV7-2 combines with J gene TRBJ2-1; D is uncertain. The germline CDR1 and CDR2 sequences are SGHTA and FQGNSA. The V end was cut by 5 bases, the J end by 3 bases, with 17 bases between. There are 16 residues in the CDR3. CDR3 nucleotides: TGTGCCAGCAGCCCCCTACTCGGTCTCGGCTACAATGAGCAGTTCTTC. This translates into CASSPLLGLGYNEQFF.

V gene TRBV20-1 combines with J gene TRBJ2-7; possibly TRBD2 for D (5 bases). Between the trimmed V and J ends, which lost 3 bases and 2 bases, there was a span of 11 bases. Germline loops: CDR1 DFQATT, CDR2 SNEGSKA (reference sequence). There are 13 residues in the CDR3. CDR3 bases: TGCAGTGCTAGTGCCAGCGGACCCTACGAGCAGTACTTC. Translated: CSASASGPYEQYF.

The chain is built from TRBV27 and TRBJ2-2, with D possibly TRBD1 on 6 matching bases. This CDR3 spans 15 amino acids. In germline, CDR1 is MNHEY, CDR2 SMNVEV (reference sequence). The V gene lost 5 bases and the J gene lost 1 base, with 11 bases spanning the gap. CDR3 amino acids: CASSIDRRNTGELFF. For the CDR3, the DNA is TGTGCCAGCAGTATAGACAGGAGGAACACCGGGGAGCTGTTTTTT.

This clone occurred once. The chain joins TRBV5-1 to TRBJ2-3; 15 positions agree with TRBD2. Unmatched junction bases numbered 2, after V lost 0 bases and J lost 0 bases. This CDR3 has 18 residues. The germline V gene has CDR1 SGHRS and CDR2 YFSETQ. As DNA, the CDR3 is TGCGCCAGCAGCTTGGAGGGGACTAGCGGGAGGAGCACAGATACGCAGTATTTT. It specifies CASSLEGTSGRSTDTQYF.

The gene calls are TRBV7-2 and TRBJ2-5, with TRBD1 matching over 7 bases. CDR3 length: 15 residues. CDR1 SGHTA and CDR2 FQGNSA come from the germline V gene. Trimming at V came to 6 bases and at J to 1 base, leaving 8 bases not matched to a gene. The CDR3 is CASSPRDRSQETQYF. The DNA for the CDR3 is TGTGCCAGCAGTCCCCGGGACAGATCCCAAGAGACCCAGTACTTC.

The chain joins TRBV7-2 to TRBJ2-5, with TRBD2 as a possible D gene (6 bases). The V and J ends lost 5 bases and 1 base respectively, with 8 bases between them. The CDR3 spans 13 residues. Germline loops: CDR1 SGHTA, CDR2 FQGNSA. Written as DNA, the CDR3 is TGTGCCAGCAGCATGGGACTCCAAGAGACCCAGTACTTC. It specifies CASSMGLQETQYF. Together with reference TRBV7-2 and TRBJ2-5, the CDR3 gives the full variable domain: GAGVSQSPSNKVTEKGKDVELRCDPISGHTALYWYRQSLGQGLEFLIYFQGNSAPDKSGLPSDRFSAERTGGSVSTLTIQRTQQEDSAVYLCASSMGLQETQYFGPGTRLLVL.

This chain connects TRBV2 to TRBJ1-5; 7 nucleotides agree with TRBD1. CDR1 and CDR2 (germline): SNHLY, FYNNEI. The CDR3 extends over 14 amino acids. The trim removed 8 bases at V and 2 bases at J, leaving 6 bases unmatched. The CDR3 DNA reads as TGTGCCAGCGGACACAGGGGTGGCAATCAGCCCCAGCATTTT. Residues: CASGHRGGNQPQHF.

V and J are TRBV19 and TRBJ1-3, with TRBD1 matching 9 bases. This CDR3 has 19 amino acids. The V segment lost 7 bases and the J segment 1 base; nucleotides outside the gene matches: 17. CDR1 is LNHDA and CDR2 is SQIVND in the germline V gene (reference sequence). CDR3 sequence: CASKGAGTGSGKSGNTIYF. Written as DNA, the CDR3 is TGTGCCAGTAAGGGCGCCGGGACAGGGAGTGGAAAATCTGGAAACACCATATATTTT.

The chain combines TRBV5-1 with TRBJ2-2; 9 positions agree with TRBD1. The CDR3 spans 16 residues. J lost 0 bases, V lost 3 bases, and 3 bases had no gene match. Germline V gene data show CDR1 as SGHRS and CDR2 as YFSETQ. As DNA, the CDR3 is TGCGCCAGCAGCTGGAGGGACAGGGCGAACACCGGGGAGCTGTTTTTT. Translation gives CASSWRDRANTGELFF.

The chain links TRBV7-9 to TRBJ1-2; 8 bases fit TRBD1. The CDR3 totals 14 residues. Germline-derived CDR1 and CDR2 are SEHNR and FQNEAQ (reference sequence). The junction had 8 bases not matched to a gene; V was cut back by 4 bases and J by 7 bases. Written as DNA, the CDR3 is TGTGCCAGCAGCTACGGGACAGGCTCGCTTGGCTACACCTTC. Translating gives CASSYGTGSLGYTF.

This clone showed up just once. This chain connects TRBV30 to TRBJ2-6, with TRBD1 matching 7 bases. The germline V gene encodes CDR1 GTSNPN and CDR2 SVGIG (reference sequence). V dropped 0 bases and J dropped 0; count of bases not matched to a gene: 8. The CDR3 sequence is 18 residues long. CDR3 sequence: CAWSVRQGVSSGANVLTF. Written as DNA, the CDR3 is TGTGCCTGGAGTGTACGGCAGGGGGTCAGCTCTGGGGCCAACGTCCTGACTTTC.

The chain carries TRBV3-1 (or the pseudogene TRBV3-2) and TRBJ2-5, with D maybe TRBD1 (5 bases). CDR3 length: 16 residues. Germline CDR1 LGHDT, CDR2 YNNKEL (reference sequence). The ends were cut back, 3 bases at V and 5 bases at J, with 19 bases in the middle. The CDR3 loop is CASSHARRVGRETQYF. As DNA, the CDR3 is TGTGCCAGCAGCCACGCCCGCAGGGTAGGCAGGGAGACCCAGTACTTC.

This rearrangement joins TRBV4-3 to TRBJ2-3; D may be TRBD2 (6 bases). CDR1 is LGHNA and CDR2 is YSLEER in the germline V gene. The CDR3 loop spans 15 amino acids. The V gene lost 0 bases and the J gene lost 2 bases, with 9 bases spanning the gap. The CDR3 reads CASSQEGEDTDTQYF. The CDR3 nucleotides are TGCGCCAGCAGCCAAGAGGGGGAGGACACAGATACGCAGTATTTT.